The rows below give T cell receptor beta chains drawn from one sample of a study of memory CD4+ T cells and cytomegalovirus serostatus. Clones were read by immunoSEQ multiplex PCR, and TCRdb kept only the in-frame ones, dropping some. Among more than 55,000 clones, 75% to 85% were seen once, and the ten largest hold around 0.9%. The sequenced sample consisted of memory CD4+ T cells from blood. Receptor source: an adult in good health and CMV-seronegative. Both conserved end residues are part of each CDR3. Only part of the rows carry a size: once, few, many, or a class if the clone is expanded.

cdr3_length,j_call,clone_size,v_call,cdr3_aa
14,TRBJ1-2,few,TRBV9,CASSVTPTNYGYTF
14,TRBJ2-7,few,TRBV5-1,CASSLVVQPYEQYF
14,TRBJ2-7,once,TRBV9,CASSVTTGTYEQYF
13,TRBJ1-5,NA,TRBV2,CASRSRGGEPQHF
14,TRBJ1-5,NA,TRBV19,CASSRTGGNQPQHF
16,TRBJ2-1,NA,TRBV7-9,CASSPVASGSYNEQFF
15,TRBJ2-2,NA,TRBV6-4,CASSDSAGGPGELFF
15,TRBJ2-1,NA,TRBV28,CASGAGGYPLNEQFF
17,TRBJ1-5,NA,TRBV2,CASSVTGGGLSNQPQHF
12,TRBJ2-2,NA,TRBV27,CASSRQRGELFF
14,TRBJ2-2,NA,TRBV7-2,CASSLVAGTGELFF
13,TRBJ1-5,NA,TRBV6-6,CASSLGGDQPQHF
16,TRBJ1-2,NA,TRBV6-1,CASSERGQRGLLGYTF
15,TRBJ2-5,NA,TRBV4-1,CASSLTPQLGETQYF
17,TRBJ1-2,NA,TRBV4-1,CASSQISSGARNQGYTF
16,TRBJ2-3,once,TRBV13,CASSLGWERGTDTQYF
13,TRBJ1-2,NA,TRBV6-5,CASIQRGGRGYTF
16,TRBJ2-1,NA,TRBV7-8,CASSFTSGGYYNEQFF
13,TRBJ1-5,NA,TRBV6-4,CASSDSPDQPQHF
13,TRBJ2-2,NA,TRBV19,CASSGTGTGELFF
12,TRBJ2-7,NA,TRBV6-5,CASRRGSNEQYF
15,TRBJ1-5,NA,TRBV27,CASIPDRASNQPQHF
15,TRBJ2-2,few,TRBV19,CASSHGPGNTGELFF
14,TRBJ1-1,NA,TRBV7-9,CASTIGGRRTEAFF
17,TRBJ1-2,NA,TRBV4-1,CASSQDHGGRGNYGYTF
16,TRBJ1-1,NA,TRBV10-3,CAISESPARSHTEAFF
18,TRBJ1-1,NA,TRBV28,CASSPRKGTPSQRAEAFF
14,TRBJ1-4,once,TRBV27,CASSRSADNEKLFF
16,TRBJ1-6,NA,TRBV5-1,CASSAQPGAENSPLHF
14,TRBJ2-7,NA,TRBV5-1,CASSWTGDPYEQYF
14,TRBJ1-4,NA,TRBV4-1,CASSQVQLNEKLFF
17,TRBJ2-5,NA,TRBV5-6,CASSLAGLGTDQETQYF
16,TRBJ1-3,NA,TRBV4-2,CASSRDSHPSGNTIYF
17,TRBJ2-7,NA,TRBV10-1,CASSEGPASTNPYEQYF
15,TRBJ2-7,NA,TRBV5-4,CASSFSGTRVGEQYF
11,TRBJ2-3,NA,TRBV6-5,CASSSSDTQYF
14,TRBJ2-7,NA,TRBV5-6,CASRLRGSDYEQYF
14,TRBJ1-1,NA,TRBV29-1,CSVHSGGGSTEAFF
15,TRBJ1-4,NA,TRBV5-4,CASSSKQATNEKLFF
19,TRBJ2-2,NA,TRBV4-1,CASSQEAIGGGLNTGELFF
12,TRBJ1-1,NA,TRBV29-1,CSVESQGGEAFF
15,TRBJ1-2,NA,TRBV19,CASNRGAAEFYGYTF
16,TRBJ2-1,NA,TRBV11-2,CASSLRGGEGYNEQFF
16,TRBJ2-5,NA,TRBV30,CAWSRGMAGYQETQYF
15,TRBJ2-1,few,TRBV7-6,CASSLFLGGDNEQFF
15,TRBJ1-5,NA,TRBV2,CASRQGENSNQPQHF
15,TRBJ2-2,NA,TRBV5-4,CASSLLQGGGGELFF
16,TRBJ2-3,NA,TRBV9,CASSVVGTGSTDTQYF
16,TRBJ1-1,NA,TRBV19,CASSPRVRAGGTEAFF
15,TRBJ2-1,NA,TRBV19,CASSIGGRGRDEQFF
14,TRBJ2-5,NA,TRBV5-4,CASSLAASRGTQYF
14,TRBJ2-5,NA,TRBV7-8,CASSLRRGKETQYF
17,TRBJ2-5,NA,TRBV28,CASSSTPGRQYQETQYF
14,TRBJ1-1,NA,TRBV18,CASSPGQRNTEAFF
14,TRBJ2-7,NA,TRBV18,CASSPSWKPYEQYF